This is a list of T cell receptor beta chains from one sample in a study of T cell responses to AZD1222 COVID-19 vaccine. Method: immunoSEQ multiplex PCR; TCRdb's copy keeps in-frame clones and lacks some. Found here are roughly 76,000 clones, 80% to 90% of them singletons; the top ten hold more than 2%. Material: peripheral blood, obtained on day 0 of AZD1222 vaccination. Receptors were obtained from an adult in good health. CDR3s include the opening cysteine and the closing phenylalanine or tryptophan. The D gene is left open where the match is weak.

>TRBV6-1|NA
CASSERPVGTTEAFF
>TRBV18|TRBD1
CASSSQQGNEQFF
>TRBV28|NA
CASSFGGLISSYNSPLHF
>TRBV27|TRBD2
CASSSGTSGRGFNEQFF
>TRBV10-3|TRBD1
CAISDPGTDKNIQYF
>TRBV6-1|NA
CASSEVGRTDEQFF
>TRBV5-4|TRBD2
CASSLDTGLAGLSYEQYF
>TRBV5-1|TRBD2
CASSLGLAGSTDTQYF
>TRBV30|NA
CAWSKGGSTDTQYF
>TRBV28|NA
CASSSLAGSSYNEQFF
>TRBV14|TRBD1
CASSQEQGAIYEQYF
>TRBV20-1|TRBD2
CSARSTSGTYF
>TRBV6-5|NA
CASSPWGDTGELFF
>TRBV6-6|TRBD1
CASSYSRTGGRGYTF
>TRBV15|NA
CATSRDKGELNTEAFF
>TRBV10-3|NA
CAISEQGGNTIYF
>TRBV7-2|NA
CASSLVGGLPTGELFF
>TRBV7-9|TRBD1
CASSYQGAGTEAFF
>TRBV2|TRBD1
CANRQGTEAFF
>TRBV12-3/TRBV12-4|TRBD1
CASSPQGNYGYTF
>TRBV6-5|TRBD2
CASSYSGLAFYNEQFF
>TRBV10-3|NA
CAISPRGQPTGNTIYF
>TRBV28|NA
CASSHRDTWAPQHF
>TRBV6-5|NA
CASSYHSNQPQHF
>TRBV19|TRBD1
CASSPSTGGFAEAFF
>TRBV19|NA
CASTSGGAGTDTQYF
>TRBV4-2|NA
CASSQDLRTANYGYTF
>TRBV6-5|NA
CASSSEPPGNTIYF
>TRBV4-2|NA
CASSQEYGQKYGYTF
>TRBV7-8|NA
CASSLLTGNTEAFF
>TRBV2|TRBD2
CASRLAGGPGNEQFF
>TRBV2|NA
CASSEGGIHQPQHF
>TRBV19|NA
CASSTQSATYRYTF
>TRBV4-1|NA
CASSQVGGRINTIYF
>TRBV3-1/TRBV3-2|NA
CASSQDSGPNTGELFF
>TRBV19|NA
CASSIEAQNEKLFF
>TRBV7-3|TRBD2
CASSSPGSGSEANTGELFF
>TRBV28|NA
CASSLGVYSNQPQHF
>TRBV30|TRBD1
CAWSKRGQGNIMGQPQHF
>TRBV3-1/TRBV3-2|NA
CASSQDITGENTEAFF
>TRBV27|TRBD1
CASSPRTGGNYGYTF
>TRBV15|NA
CATSRGSSNSPLHF
>TRBV3-1/TRBV3-2|NA
CASSPRSGEQYF
>TRBV29-1|NA
CSVEGGAYGYTF
>TRBV2|NA
CASIEGENTGELFF
>TRBV5-4|NA
CASSLEGESLYEQYF
>TRBV5-1|NA
CASSLRGGRGNTIYF
>TRBV24-1|TRBD1
CATSTGTGARETQYF
>TRBV25-1|TRBD1
CASSATGPGYTF
>TRBV3-1/TRBV3-2|TRBD1
CASLDTTGGYNEQFF
>TRBV9|TRBD1
CASSVGRQGANNEQFF
>TRBV7-9|TRBD2
CASKLTSGGPGELFF
>TRBV18|TRBD2
CASSRKLGLAGTRYNEQFF
>TRBV13|NA
CASRTPGEGQFF